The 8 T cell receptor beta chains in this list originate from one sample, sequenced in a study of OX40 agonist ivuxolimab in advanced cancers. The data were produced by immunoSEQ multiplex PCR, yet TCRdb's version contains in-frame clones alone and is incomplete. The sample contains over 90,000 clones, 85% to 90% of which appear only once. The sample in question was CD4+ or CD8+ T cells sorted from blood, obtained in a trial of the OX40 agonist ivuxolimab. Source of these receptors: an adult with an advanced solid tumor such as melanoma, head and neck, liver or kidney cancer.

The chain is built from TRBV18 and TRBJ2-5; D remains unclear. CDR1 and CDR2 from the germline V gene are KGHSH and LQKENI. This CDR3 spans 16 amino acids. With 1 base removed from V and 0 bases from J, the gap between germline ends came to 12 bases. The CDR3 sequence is CASSPLPGTNQETQYF. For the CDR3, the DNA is TGTGCCAGCTCACCACTACCCGGAACTAACCAAGAGACCCAGTACTTC.

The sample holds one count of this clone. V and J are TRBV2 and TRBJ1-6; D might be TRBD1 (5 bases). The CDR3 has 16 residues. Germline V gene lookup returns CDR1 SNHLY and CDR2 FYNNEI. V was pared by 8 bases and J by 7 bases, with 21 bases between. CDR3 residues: CASGFYPAGHNSPLHF. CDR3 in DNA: TGTGCCAGCGGCTTTTACCCTGCAGGGCACAATTCACCCCTCCACTTT.

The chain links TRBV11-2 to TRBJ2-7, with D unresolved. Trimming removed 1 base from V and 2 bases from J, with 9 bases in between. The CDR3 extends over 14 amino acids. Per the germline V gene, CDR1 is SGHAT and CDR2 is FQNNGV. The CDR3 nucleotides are TGTGCCAGCAGCTTAGTTCCTGGTGCCTACGAGCAGTACTTC. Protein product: CASSLVPGAYEQYF.

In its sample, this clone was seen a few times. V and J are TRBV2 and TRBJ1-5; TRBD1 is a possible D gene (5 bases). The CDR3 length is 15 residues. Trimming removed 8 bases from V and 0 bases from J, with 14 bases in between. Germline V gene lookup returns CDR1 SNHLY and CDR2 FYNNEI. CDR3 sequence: CASSPTDNSNQPQHF. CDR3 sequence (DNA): TGTGCCAGCTCTCCGACAGACAATAGCAATCAGCCCCAGCATTTT.

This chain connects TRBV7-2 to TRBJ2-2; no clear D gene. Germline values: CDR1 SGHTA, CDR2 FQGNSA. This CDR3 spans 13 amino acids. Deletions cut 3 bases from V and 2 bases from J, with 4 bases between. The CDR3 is CASSFTNTGELFF. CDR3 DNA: TGTGCCAGCAGCTTTACTAACACCGGGGAGCTGTTTTTT.

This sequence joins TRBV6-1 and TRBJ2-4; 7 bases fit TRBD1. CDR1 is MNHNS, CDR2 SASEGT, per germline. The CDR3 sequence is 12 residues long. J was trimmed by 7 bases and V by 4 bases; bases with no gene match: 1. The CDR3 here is CASSATGNIQYF. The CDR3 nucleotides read TGTGCCAGCAGTGCGACAGGGAACATTCAGTACTTC.

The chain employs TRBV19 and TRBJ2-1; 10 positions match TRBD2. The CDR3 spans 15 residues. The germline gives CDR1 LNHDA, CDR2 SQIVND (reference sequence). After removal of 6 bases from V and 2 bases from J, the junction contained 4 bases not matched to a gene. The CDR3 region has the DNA TGTGCCAGTAGCTCGGGACTAGCGCCCTACAATGAGCAGTTCTTC. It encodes CASSSGLAPYNEQFF.

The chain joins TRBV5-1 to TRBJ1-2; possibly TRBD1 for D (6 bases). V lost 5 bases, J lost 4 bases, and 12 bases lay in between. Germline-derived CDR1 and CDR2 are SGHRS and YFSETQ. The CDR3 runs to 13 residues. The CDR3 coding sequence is TGCGCCAGCAGGAGTGGAGGGGGCTATGGCTACACCTTC. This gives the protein CASRSGGGYGYTF. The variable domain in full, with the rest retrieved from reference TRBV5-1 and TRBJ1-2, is KAGVTQTPRYLIKTRGQQVTLSCSPISGHRSVSWYQQTPGQGLQFLFEYFSETQRNKGNFPGRFSGRQFSNSRSEMNVSTLELGDSALYLCASRSGGGYGYTFGSGTRLTVV.